This passage covers 6 T cell receptor beta chains from one sample sequenced in a study of beta chain features in type 1 diabetes. cDNA synthesis used the whole RNA isolate, giving expressed TCRB sequences. Here immunoSEQ multiplex PCR was the method, and the copy in TCRdb shows in-frame clones only, minus some. The sample records roughly 300,000 clones, about 14% being singletons. Sequenced sample: central memory CD4+ T cells from blood. These receptor sequences come from a man aged 25-40 years in good health.

This clone appeared a few times. This chain joins TRBV7-9 and TRBJ2-1; 9 bases agree with TRBD2. The germline CDR1 and CDR2 sequences are SEHNR and FQNEAQ (reference sequence). This CDR3 is 14 amino acids long. Germline trimming cut 5 bases from V and 8 bases from J; bases unmatched to any gene: 7. In DNA, the CDR3 is TGTGCCAGCAGCATTAGCGGGAGTTTTTATGAGCAGTTCTTC. It encodes CASSISGSFYEQFF.

This clone has just a few counts. One junction end does not reproduce the germline sequence, and a read error may be involved. V usage is TRBV6-6 and J usage is TRBJ1-1; D uncertain. Per germline, CDR1 MNHNY and CDR2 SVGAGI (reference sequence). The CDR3 is made up of 12 amino acids. CDR3 protein: CASSYLQGESFF. As DNA, the CDR3 is TGTGCCAGCAGTTACCTCCAAGGTGAATCTTTCTTT.

CDR3: CASRGTTWGTDTQYF. The DNA of the CDR3 is TGTGCCAGCAGGGGGACTACCTGGGGCACAGATACGCAGTATTTT. V gene TRBV6-5 combines with J gene TRBJ2-3; 7 nucleotides match TRBD2. The CDR3 has 15 amino acids. The trim removed 6 bases at V and 1 base at J, leaving 7 bases unmatched. The germline CDR1 and CDR2 sequences are MNHEY and SVGAGI.

This clone was seen more than once but under ten times. The chain links TRBV7-2 to TRBJ2-7, with D unresolved. Germline CDR1 SGHTA, CDR2 FQGNSA. The CDR3 runs to 14 residues. Trimming cost V 5 bases and J 6 bases, with 17 bases left between them. The CDR3 coding sequence is TGTGCCAGCAGCCTCCTAAACCCCCCTACCGAGCAGTACTTC. This translates into CASSLLNPPTEQYF. The whole variable domain, filled in from reference TRBV7-2 and TRBJ2-7, reads GAGVSQSPSNKVTEKGKDVELRCDPISGHTALYWYRQSLGQGLEFLIYFQGNSAPDKSGLPSDRFSAERTGGSVSTLTIQRTQQEDSAVYLCASSLLNPPTEQYFGPGTRLTVT.

This clone was counted between two and nine times. The chain recombines TRBV7-8 with TRBJ1-1; D unclear. The CDR3 consists of 14 residues. The V gene lost 5 bases and the J gene lost 1 base, with 11 bases spanning the gap. The germline V gene has CDR1 SGHVS and CDR2 FQNEAQ. The DNA of the CDR3 is TGTGCCAGCAGCGCCCGTGTAGAGAACACTGAAGCTTTCTTT. This sequence encodes CASSARVENTEAFF.

This chain joins TRBV11-2 and TRBJ1-5; D gene ambiguous. The germline V gene has CDR1 SGHAT and CDR2 FQNNGV. The germline V and J ends were trimmed by 5 bases and 15 bases, with 8 bases remaining between them. This CDR3 region has 9 residues. In nucleotides, the CDR3 is TGTGCCAGCAGCCTCAATGGGCATTTT. Its protein is CASSLNGHF.